These 15 T cell receptor beta chains were sequenced from one sample in a study of naive and memory T cell subsets. Two oligonucleotides, mixed equimolar, formed the beta constant-region primer covering TRBC1 and TRBC2. Ligated cDNA was amplified by four rounds of PCR with nested alpha and beta constant-region primers and SP2. TCRdb passed the UMI-ligation and nested PCR reads through MiXCR, listing each CDR3 protein once. The profile shows tens of thousands of distinct CDR3 sequences, about 9.9% of them singletons. The sequencing input was naive CD8+ T cells from blood. These receptors were collected from a human donor in good health.

This clonotype was observed at least ten times. This chain joins TRBV9 and TRBJ2-5, with 10 bases matching TRBD2. Germline V gene sequence: CDR1 SGDLS, CDR2 YYNGEE. There are 16 residues in the CDR3. The V segment lost 1 base and the J segment 4 bases; nucleotides outside the gene matches: 7. CDR3 in DNA: TGTGCCAGCAGCGTATCAAGCGGGAGGGTTTCAGAGACCCAGTACTTC. Its protein product is CASSVSSGRVSETQYF.

This chain connects TRBV9 to TRBJ2-5; 9 nucleotides line up with TRBD2. After removal of 0 bases from V and 2 bases from J, the junction contained 8 bases not matched to a gene. Germline assignment: CDR1 SGDLS and CDR2 YYNGEE. There are 17 residues in the CDR3. The CDR3 nucleotides are TGTGCCAGCAGCGTAGGGGCTAGCGGGGCTATTCAAGAGACCCAGTACTTC. It specifies CASSVGASGAIQETQYF.

This clonotype was detected ten times or more. V gene TRBV29-1 combines with J gene TRBJ2-1, with 9 bases identical to TRBD2. Germline V CDR1 and CDR2: SQVTM, ANQGSEA. Germline trimming cut 3 bases from V and 8 bases from J; bases unmatched to any gene: 8. The CDR3 extends over 14 amino acids. The CDR3 bases are TGCAGCGTTGAGAGCGGGAGGATGCTCGATGAGCAGTTCTTC. Encoded protein: CSVESGRMLDEQFF.

This clonotype was recorded a few times. The chain links TRBV5-1 to TRBJ1-5, with 7 positions matching TRBD1. Germline loops: CDR1 SGHRS, CDR2 YFSETQ. This CDR3 is built from 14 residues. V shed 0 bases, J shed 4 bases, and the junction held 1 base outside the gene matches. CDR3 protein: CASSLEGANQPQHF. The CDR3 DNA reads TGCGCCAGCAGCTTGGAGGGGGCGAATCAGCCCCAGCATTTT. The full variable domain, in which reference TRBV5-1 and TRBJ1-5 provide the parts outside the CDR3, is KAGVTQTPRYLIKTRGQQVTLSCSPISGHRSVSWYQQTPGQGLQFLFEYFSETQRNKGNFPGRFSGRQFSNSRSEMNVSTLELGDSALYLCASSLEGANQPQHFGDGTRLSIL.

This sequence joins TRBV5-6 and TRBJ2-7; no firm D call. The germline gives CDR1 SGHDT, CDR2 YYEEEE. The germline V and J ends were trimmed by 4 bases and 2 bases, with 16 bases remaining between them. This CDR3 is built from 15 residues. CDR3 nucleotides: TGTGCCAGCAGCGGTTCCACGGAATCCGCCTACGAGCAGTACTTC. This sequence encodes CASSGSTESAYEQYF.

The V gene is TRBV29-1, the J gene TRBJ2-2, with 9 bases lining up with TRBD2. Germline V gives CDR1 SQVTM, CDR2 ANQGSEA. The CDR3 has 15 residues. V lost 3 bases and J lost 0; bases outside the gene matches: 2. CDR3 in amino acids: CSVDLAGTNTGELFF. Here the CDR3 DNA reads TGCAGCGTTGATCTAGCGGGAACGAACACCGGGGAGCTGTTTTTT.

This clonotype turned up a few times. The chain employs TRBV7-8 and TRBJ1-2; D not resolved. The CDR3 runs to 14 residues. Germline CDR1 is SGHVS and CDR2 is FQNEAQ. Trimming removed 0 bases from V and 2 bases from J, with 7 bases in between. The CDR3 DNA reads TGTGCCAGCAGCTTAGCCGTGGGGAACTATGGCTACACCTTC. Translated: CASSLAVGNYGYTF.

This clonotype was counted only a few times. The chain carries TRBV28 and TRBJ1-6, with D tentatively TRBD1 (6 bases). The V end lost 7 bases, the J end lost 7 bases, and 14 bases lay between the germline ends. CDR1 is MDHEN and CDR2 is SYDVKM in the germline V gene. The CDR3 is 14 residues long. The CDR3 loop is CASTWDTRNSPLHF. In DNA, the CDR3 is TGTGCCAGCACCTGGGACACTCGAAATTCACCCCTCCACTTT.

The chain carries TRBV11-2 and TRBJ2-7; possibly TRBD2 for D (5 bases). Germline CDR1 and CDR2: SGHAT and FQNNGV. V lost 5 bases to trimming and J lost 7 bases, with 12 bases between them. The CDR3 contains 12 residues. CDR3 region: CASSQGLGEQYF. CDR3 DNA: TGTGCCAGCAGCCAAGGACTGGGTGAGCAGTACTTC.

V gene TRBV4-1 combines with J gene TRBJ1-2; 7 bases align to TRBD1. CDR3 length: 14 residues. V was clipped by 2 bases and J by 4 bases; unmatched bases: 4. The V gene's germline CDR1 is MGHRA and CDR2 YSYEKL. The CDR3 DNA follows: TGCGCCAGCAGCCAACAACAGGGGTCCTATGGCTACACCTTC. Translating gives CASSQQQGSYGYTF.

This clonotype was counted only a few times. The V and J genes are TRBV7-7 and TRBJ2-1; 8 positions match TRBD1. The CDR3 covers 15 residues. Germline V lookup: CDR1 SSHAT, CDR2 FNYEAQ (reference sequence). With V trimmed by 5 bases and J by 5 bases, 8 bases remained unmatched. Here the CDR3 reads CASSPDWGQDNEQFF. Written as DNA, the CDR3 is TGTGCCAGCAGCCCCGACTGGGGACAGGACAATGAGCAGTTCTTC. Looking up the rest from reference TRBV7-7 and TRBJ2-1 gives the full variable domain: GAGVSQSPRYKVTKRGQDVTLRCDPISSHATLYWYQQALGQGPEFLTYFNYEAQPDKSGLPSDRFSAERPEGSISTLTIQRTEQRDSAMYRCASSPDWGQDNEQFFGPGTRLTVL.

CDR3 in amino acids: CSVELPGTSGRYEQYF. In nucleotides, the CDR3 is TGCAGCGTCGAACTCCCAGGGACTAGCGGGAGGTACGAGCAGTACTTC. The rearrangement links TRBV29-1 to TRBJ2-7; 15 bases agree with TRBD2. This CDR3 spans 16 amino acids. Germline V gives CDR1 SQVTM, CDR2 ANQGSEA. V shed 6 bases and J 4 bases; nucleotides not matched to a gene: 10.

This clonotype was picked up many times. V gene TRBV15 combines with J gene TRBJ1-1; unclear D gene. The germline V and J ends were trimmed by 1 base and 4 bases, with 7 bases remaining between them. Germline lookup yields CDR1 LNHNV and CDR2 YYDKDF (reference sequence). The CDR3 has 13 amino acids. The CDR3 nucleotides are TGTGCCACCAGCAGAGTAGGGTCCACTGAAGCTTTCTTT. Its protein is CATSRVGSTEAFF.

At least ten counts were recorded for this clonotype. V usage is TRBV4-1 and J usage is TRBJ2-7; 9 bases line up with TRBD2. V lost 0 bases, J lost 4 bases, and 10 bases stayed unmatched. In germline, CDR1 is MGHRA, CDR2 YSYEKL. The CDR3 is 17 amino acids. CDR3 region: CASSQDPPAGGLYEQYF. CDR3 nucleotide sequence: TGCGCCAGCAGCCAAGATCCCCCAGCGGGAGGTTTATACGAGCAGTACTTC.

This clonotype was counted at least ten times. The gene calls are TRBV7-9 and TRBJ1-6; D call uncertain. Germline V gives CDR1 SEHNR, CDR2 FQNEAQ (reference sequence). The CDR3 extends over 13 amino acids. V lost 1 base and J 9 bases, leaving 7 bases between the germline ends. The CDR3 DNA is TGTGCCAGCAGCTTAGAAAGTACTTCACCCCTCCACTTT. Translating gives CASSLESTSPLHF.